This TCR beta chain derives from a study of OX40 agonist ivuxolimab in advanced cancers. Study-wide results and caveats: Clonal expansion was seen in CD4+ and CD8+ blood T cells by week 6 at 0.1 to 3.0 mg/kg. CD8+ T cells showed, on average, more clonal expansion than CD4+ cells.

Concerning this clone: Its target is not known.

The CDR3 spans 16 residues. Germline CDR1 is SGHRS and CDR2 is YFSETQ. Unmatched junction bases numbered 6, after V lost 3 bases and J lost 4 bases. The assay was immunoSEQ multiplex PCR, and TCRdb's table has in-frame clones only and misses some. The data show 83,000 or so clones, about 80% seen once. This receptor was identified in an adult with an advanced solid tumor such as melanoma, head and neck, liver or kidney cancer. Sequences were derived from CD4+ or CD8+ T cells sorted from blood, sampled in a trial of the OX40 agonist ivuxolimab. The chain is built from TRBV5-1 and TRBJ2-6; 8 bases map to TRBD2. The CDR3 protein is CASSSGLAEGANVLTF. CDR3 DNA: TGCGCCAGCAGCTCAGGACTAGCCGAAGGGGCCAACGTCCTGACTTTC.